One and the same sample provided the 32 T cell receptor beta chains below, sequenced in a study of shared clonotypes between healthy human individuals. Clones were sequenced by immunoSEQ multiplex PCR, and TCRdb holds only the in-frame ones, with some missing. The sample gives fewer than 700,000 clones, about 95% of which show up once; around 0.12% is in the top ten. CD45RO-negative CD8 cells positively selected for CCR7 made up the naive population, which excluded terminally differentiated effector memory CD45RA+ cells. The sequenced sample consisted of naive CD8+ T cells sorted from blood. These receptors were collected from a young woman in good health.

This chain uses TRBV7-6 with TRBJ1-5, with D possibly matching TRBD1 (5 bases). V was shortened by 5 bases and J by 1 base, with 15 bases between the two germline ends. The germline V gene encodes CDR1 SGHVS and CDR2 FNYEAQ. The CDR3 contains 16 residues. CDR3 region: CASSPDVGESNQPQHF. In nucleotides, the CDR3 is TGTGCCAGCAGCCCCGACGTAGGGGAGAGCAATCAGCCCCAGCATTTT.

The V gene is TRBV30, the J gene TRBJ2-5; the match to TRBD2 covers 12 bases. The last part of the DNA fits TRBJ2-7 better; the J call may be wrong. CDR3 length: 15 residues. CDR1 is GTSNPN and CDR2 is SVGIG in the germline V gene (reference sequence). The CDR3 DNA sequence: TGTGCCTGGAGTGTCGGACTAGCGGGGTACTACGAGCAGTACTTC. The encoded protein is CAWSVGLAGYYEQYF.

The CDR3 sequence is CASRPGLAVLYEQYF. The DNA for the CDR3 is TGTGCCAGCAGACCCGGACTAGCGGTCCTCTACGAGCAGTACTTC. The chain is built from TRBV28 and TRBJ2-7; 10 nucleotides agree with TRBD2. Germline lookup yields CDR1 MDHEN and CDR2 SYDVKM. J gave up 3 bases and V 6 bases, and 8 bases lay outside the gene matches. There are 15 residues in the CDR3.

The CDR3 DNA reads as TGTGCTAGTGGTTTTAGTATAGCCCTAACCGGGGAGCTGTTTTTT. Protein: CASGFSIALTGELFF. J is TRBJ2-2 and V is TRBV12-5; D unresolved. The V gene's germline CDR1 is LGHNT and CDR2 FRNRAP. This CDR3 has 15 amino acids. V was shortened by 3 bases and J by 5 bases, with 13 bases between the two germline ends.

The V gene is TRBV19, the J gene TRBJ2-1; possibly TRBD1 or TRBD2 for D (5 bases each). The germline V gene has CDR1 LNHDA and CDR2 SQIVND (reference sequence). CDR3 size: 16 residues. Trimming left V 3 bases short and J 12 bases short, with 24 bases between. For the CDR3, the DNA is TGTGCCAGTAGTATCGGTTTGGGGACCCGCAATGATGTGCAGTTCTTC. This encodes CASSIGLGTRNDVQFF.

The V call is TRBV6-6, the J call TRBJ2-3; D gene uncertain. Per the germline V gene, CDR1 is MNHNY and CDR2 is SVGAGI (reference sequence). V shed 3 bases and J shed 0 bases, with 10 bases lying between them. This CDR3 is 15 amino acids long. Here the CDR3 reads CASSYSEISTDTQYF. CDR3 nucleotides: TGTGCCAGCAGTTATTCAGAGATTAGCACAGATACGCAGTATTTT.

The table lists this clone with a count of one. The J gene is TRBJ2-7, the V gene TRBV28, with TRBD2 matching over 9 bases. Germline CDR1 reads MDHEN; CDR2 reads SYDVKM. The CDR3 runs 15 residues. V gave up 8 bases and J gave up 7 bases; unmatched junction bases: 15. The CDR3 reads CASAPSGALPLEQYF. The CDR3, as DNA: TGTGCCAGCGCGCCTAGCGGGGCCTTACCCCTAGAGCAGTACTTC.

V and J are TRBV5-4 and TRBJ2-1, with D hard to call. CDR3 length equals 12 residues. Per the germline V gene, CDR1 is SGHNT and CDR2 is YYREEE (reference sequence). V was cut by 4 bases and J by 6 bases, with 8 bases left in between. The CDR3 spells CASSLQINEQFF. In DNA form, the CDR3 reads TGTGCCAGCAGCCTACAAATCAATGAGCAGTTCTTC. The variable domain in full, with the rest retrieved from reference TRBV5-4 and TRBJ2-1, is ETGVTQSPTHLIKTRGQQVTLRCSSQSGHNTVSWYQQALGQGPQFIFQYYREEENGRGNFPPRFSGLQFPNYSSELNVNALELDDSALYLCASSLQINEQFFGPGTRLTVL.

The chain carries TRBV11-2 and TRBJ2-7, with D perhaps matching TRBD2 (5 bases). Germline V gene sequence: CDR1 SGHAT, CDR2 FQNNGV. Trimming took off 1 base at V and 6 bases at J, with 7 bases between the two ends. The CDR3 runs to 12 residues. Here the CDR3 reads CASSLGEGEQYF. CDR3 DNA: TGTGCCAGCAGCTTAGGAGAGGGCGAGCAGTACTTC.

The chain uses TRBV2 and TRBJ2-7, with D unresolved. The ends were cut back, 10 bases at V and 5 bases at J, with 9 bases in the middle. CDR3 length: 10 amino acids. CDR1 SNHLY and CDR2 FYNNEI come from the germline V gene. The CDR3 DNA follows: TGTGCCACTTGGCCGGACGAGCAGTACTTC. It is translated as CATWPDEQYF.

The chain couples TRBV12-1 to TRBJ2-7; no check of the table's D call, TRBD2, against the DNA was made. TRBV12-1 is a listed pseudogene. The CDR3 consists of 19 residues. CDR3 in DNA: TGTGCCAGCAGCTTTGGAGGAGGCCGACGACGGCCGCCGGCCTACGAGCAGTACTTC. This codes for CASSFGGGRRRPPAYEQYF.

The J gene is TRBJ1-2, the V gene TRBV5-4; TRBD1 is a possible D gene (6 bases). This CDR3 is built from 16 residues. Germline-derived CDR1 and CDR2 are SGHNT and YYREEE (reference sequence). V lost 6 bases and J lost 3, with 21 bases in between. The CDR3 region has the DNA TGTGCCAGCACAATTGCAGGGGCGGGGGCATACTATGGCTACACCTTC. It is translated as CASTIAGAGAYYGYTF.

This clone was seen a single time. V gene TRBV5-6 combines with J gene TRBJ2-7; tentative D call: TRBD1 (5 bases). Looked up from germline, CDR1 is SGHDT and CDR2 is YYEEEE. V was cut by 5 bases and J by 2 bases, with 11 bases left in between. This CDR3 is built from 13 residues. The CDR3 coding sequence is TGTGCCAGCAGTGAGGACACAACCTACGAGCAGTACTTC. Amino acids: CASSEDTTYEQYF.

DNA for the CDR3: TGCGCCAGCAGCTTGTTGGGGGAAGGTTCCTACGAGCAGTACTTC. Its protein is CASSLLGEGSYEQYF. The rearrangement joins TRBV5-1 to TRBJ2-7; TRBD1 or TRBD2 may be the D gene (5 bases each). The V end lost 1 base, the J end lost 1 base, and 12 bases lay between the germline ends. In germline, CDR1 is SGHRS, CDR2 YFSETQ. The CDR3 has 15 amino acids.

The J gene is TRBJ2-2, the V gene TRBV9; D not certain. This CDR3 has 13 residues. The germline V and J ends were trimmed by 0 bases and 6 bases, with 6 bases remaining between them. CDR1 is SGDLS, CDR2 YYNGEE, per germline. CDR3 loop: CASSVVQAGELFF. For the CDR3, the DNA is TGTGCCAGCAGCGTAGTCCAGGCCGGGGAGCTGTTTTTT.

V is TRBV4-2 and J is TRBJ2-7; D is unresolved. The germline V gene has CDR1 LGHNA and CDR2 YNFKEQ. The length of the CDR3 is 15 residues. V gave up 1 base and J gave up 2 bases, with 12 bases separating them. DNA of the CDR3: TGTGCCAGCAGCCAAGGGACGGAAGGGCCCTACGAGCAGTACTTC. It codes for CASSQGTEGPYEQYF.

This chain links TRBV28 with TRBJ2-2, with D maybe TRBD1 (6 bases). V lost 6 bases and J 2 bases, leaving 13 bases between the germline ends. The CDR3 is 15 amino acids. Germline CDR1 MDHEN, CDR2 SYDVKM. CDR3 loop: CASRITGSNTGELFF. The DNA of the CDR3 is TGTGCCAGCAGAATTACAGGGTCCAACACCGGGGAGCTGTTTTTT.

This chain connects TRBV13 to TRBJ1-1; no firm D call. The CDR3 is 10 amino acids. V lost 6 bases and J 5 bases, leaving 4 bases between the germline ends. Germline V gene lookup returns CDR1 PRHDT and CDR2 FYEKMQ (reference sequence). CDR3 loop: CASSRTEAFF. The CDR3 region has the DNA TGTGCCAGCAGTCGGACTGAAGCTTTCTTT.

The chain is built from TRBV7-9 and TRBJ2-5; 7 bases fit TRBD1. In germline, CDR1 is SEHNR, CDR2 FQNEAQ (reference sequence). The junction had 9 bases not matched to a gene; V was cut back by 1 base and J by 4 bases. The length of the CDR3 is 16 residues. The CDR3 region is CASSLGNRGPTETQYF. The CDR3 coding sequence is TGTGCCAGCAGCTTAGGGAACAGGGGCCCCACAGAGACCCAGTACTTC. The entire variable domain, with the rest obtained from reference TRBV7-9 and TRBJ2-5, is as follows: DTGVSQNPRHKITKRGQNVTFRCDPISEHNRLYWYRQTLGQGPEFLTYFQNEAQLEKSRLLSDRFSAERPKGSFSTLEIQRTEQGDSAMYLCASSLGNRGPTETQYFGPGTRLLVL.

The V and J genes are TRBV6-5 and TRBJ2-1, with 7 bases that match TRBD2. The CDR3 consists of 15 residues. CDR1 and CDR2 from the germline V gene are MNHEY and SVGAGI. V trimming: 5 bases; J trimming: 5 bases; junction bases outside the gene matches: 9. CDR3 DNA: TGTGCCAGCAGTCCATCAGGACGGGAGGACAATGAGCAGTTCTTC. Encoded protein: CASSPSGREDNEQFF.

This rearrangement joins TRBV10-3 to TRBJ1-2; no reliable D call. The V end lost 0 bases, the J end lost 4 bases, and 9 bases lay between the germline ends. The germline V gene encodes CDR1 ENHRY and CDR2 SYGVKD. The CDR3 covers 14 residues. The CDR3 DNA sequence: TGTGCCATCAGTGAGTCTGGTGGAGCCTATGGCTACACCTTC. Translating gives CAISESGGAYGYTF.

This clone was counted a single time. V is TRBV9 and J is TRBJ1-3; D not resolved. This CDR3 comprises 18 residues. Trimming stripped 0 bases from V and 0 bases from J, with 16 bases between. CDR1 and CDR2 from the germline V gene are SGDLS and YYNGEE. CDR3 protein: CASSVEVEVLSSGNTIYF. CDR3 DNA: TGTGCCAGCAGCGTAGAGGTTGAAGTGCTGAGCTCTGGAAACACCATATATTTT.

The chain couples TRBV7-9 to TRBJ1-1; a possible D gene is TRBD1 (6 bases). There are 13 residues in the CDR3. Per the germline V gene, CDR1 is SEHNR and CDR2 is FQNEAQ (reference sequence). V lost 5 bases to trimming and J lost 4 bases, with 11 bases between them. In nucleotides, the CDR3 is TGTGCCAGCAGCGCTTCAGGGGCCACTGAAGCTTTCTTT. This sequence encodes CASSASGATEAFF.

This chain connects TRBV19 to TRBJ2-6; TRBD2 aligns across 7 bases. This CDR3 has 18 residues. The germline gives CDR1 LNHDA, CDR2 SQIVND (reference sequence). With V trimmed by 6 bases and J by 0 bases, 11 bases remained unmatched. In nucleotides, the CDR3 is TGTGCCAGTAGCTCCGTCGGGAGGCCCCCCTCTGGGGCCAACGTCCTGACTTTC. This gives the protein CASSSVGRPPSGANVLTF.

The chain links TRBV15 to TRBJ1-2, with D perhaps matching TRBD1 (5 bases). Trimming removed 5 bases from V and 8 bases from J, with 15 bases in between. The CDR3 extends over 13 amino acids. In germline, CDR1 is LNHNV, CDR2 YYDKDF (reference sequence). The CDR3 DNA reads TGTGCCACCAGCTACGCTACCAGGGAAGGCTACACCTTC. Amino acid sequence: CATSYATREGYTF.

This chain joins TRBV27 and TRBJ1-5, with 10 bases aligning to TRBD1. Germline V gene lookup returns CDR1 MNHEY and CDR2 SMNVEV (reference sequence). J lost 4 bases, V lost 7 bases, and 13 bases had no gene match. This CDR3 is 17 amino acids long. Here the CDR3 reads CASTMMTGGYLNQPQHF. DNA for the CDR3: TGTGCCAGCACCATGATGACAGGGGGCTATCTAAATCAGCCCCAGCATTTT.

The gene calls are TRBV19 and TRBJ1-6, with 10 bases fitting TRBD1. V lost 4 bases and J lost 10; bases outside the gene matches: 10. This CDR3 spans 16 amino acids. CDR1 is LNHDA, CDR2 SQIVND, per germline (reference sequence). In DNA form, the CDR3 reads TGTGCCAGTAGTACCCCGGGACAGGGGTTGGGCTCACCCCTCCACTTT. Residues: CASSTPGQGLGSPLHF.

This clone was detected once. This chain uses TRBV27 with TRBJ2-7; possible D gene TRBD1, 6 bases. This CDR3 has 14 residues. The germline V gene has CDR1 MNHEY and CDR2 SMNVEV (reference sequence). V lost 6 bases to trimming and J lost 6 bases, with 18 bases between them. Here the CDR3 DNA reads TGTGCCAGCAGCCTACAGGGATCTTCGCTCGAGCAGTACTTC. This encodes CASSLQGSSLEQYF.

The CDR3 nucleotides read TGTGCCACCAGCAGTGGTCGGGCTGGCAGGACTGAAGCTTTCTTT. Translating it yields CATSSGRAGRTEAFF. The chain recombines TRBV15 with TRBJ1-1, with D hard to call. Germline values: CDR1 LNHNV, CDR2 YYDKDF (reference sequence). Between the trimmed V and J ends, which lost 3 bases and 5 bases, there was a span of 16 bases. The CDR3 contains 15 residues.

The CDR3 DNA reads TGTGCCAGCAGTTCTAGACAGGTTAACTGGGACACTGAAGCTTTCTTT. Translating gives CASSSRQVNWDTEAFF. V is TRBV27 and J is TRBJ1-1; possible D gene TRBD1, 6 bases. The germline gives CDR1 MNHEY, CDR2 SMNVEV (reference sequence). Trimming shortened V by 4 bases and J by 3 bases, and 18 bases separated the two germline ends. The CDR3 totals 16 residues.

The rearrangement joins TRBV14 to TRBJ2-1; D is possibly TRBD2 (5 bases). V shed 4 bases and J shed 0 bases, with 10 bases lying between them. Germline CDR1 SGHDN, CDR2 FVKESK. The CDR3 is made up of 15 amino acids. The CDR3 spells CASSPPTISYNEQFF. The CDR3, as DNA: TGTGCCAGCAGCCCTCCGACTATCTCCTACAATGAGCAGTTCTTC.

This clone was counted once. The rearrangement uses TRBV5-1 and TRBJ1-1; possibly TRBD1 for D (6 bases). This CDR3 has 13 residues. Germline V gene lookup returns CDR1 SGHRS and CDR2 YFSETQ. V was trimmed by 4 bases and J by 6 bases, leaving 13 bases between them. This CDR3 reads CASSPKGGAEAFF. CDR3 DNA sequence: TGCGCCAGCAGCCCAAAAGGGGGGGCTGAAGCTTTCTTT.